This entry lists 10 T cell receptor beta chains sequenced from one sample in a study of OX40 agonist ivuxolimab in advanced cancers. The method was immunoSEQ multiplex PCR; TCRdb's version includes in-frame clones alone and lacks a portion of them. The data contain under 80,000 clones, 80% to 90% of them seen just once; the ten biggest clones take up 2% to 2.5%. Sequencing used CD4+ or CD8+ T cells sorted from blood, obtained in a trial of the OX40 agonist ivuxolimab. These receptors were taken from an adult with an advanced solid tumor such as melanoma, head and neck, liver or kidney cancer.

The chain couples TRBV6-6 to TRBJ1-1; D uncertain. Germline loops: CDR1 MNHNY, CDR2 SVGAGI (reference sequence). There are 14 residues in the CDR3. V shed 6 bases and J shed 0 bases, with 11 bases lying between them. The CDR3 sequence is CASRPPQVNTEAFF. The CDR3 nucleotides are TGTGCCAGCAGACCACCCCAGGTGAACACTGAAGCTTTCTTT.

Only a few counts were recorded for this clone. The genes are TRBV29-1 and TRBJ1-1; the D is unclear. Per the germline V gene, CDR1 is SQVTM and CDR2 is ANQGSEA. V was clipped by 6 bases and J by 4 bases, with 12 bases between them. The CDR3 loop spans 12 amino acids. DNA for the CDR3: TGCAGCGTACGGACCTCGGGCACTGAAGCTTTCTTT. The encoded protein is CSVRTSGTEAFF.

By frequency in the sample, this clone is medium-sized (0.01 to 0.1%). CDR3 amino acids: CASSLTGGANYGYTF. In nucleotides, the CDR3 is TGCGCCAGCAGCTTAACAGGGGGCGCTAACTATGGCTACACCTTC. The chain combines TRBV5-1 with TRBJ1-2; 9 bases are a match to TRBD1. V was pared by 2 bases and J by 0 bases, with 2 bases of the junction left unmatched. The CDR3 contains 15 residues. Per germline, CDR1 SGHRS and CDR2 YFSETQ. Together with reference TRBV5-1 and TRBJ1-2, the CDR3 gives the full variable domain: KAGVTQTPRYLIKTRGQQVTLSCSPISGHRSVSWYQQTPGQGLQFLFEYFSETQRNKGNFPGRFSGRQFSNSRSEMNVSTLELGDSALYLCASSLTGGANYGYTFGSGTRLTVV.

This sequence joins TRBV9 and TRBJ2-3; 8 nucleotides match TRBD2. Germline-derived CDR1 and CDR2 are SGDLS and YYNGEE. The J segment lost 5 bases and the V segment lost 0 bases, leaving 8 bases of the junction unmatched. The CDR3 sequence is 16 residues long. CDR3 residues: CASSVATGGRLDTQYF. In nucleotides, the CDR3 is TGTGCCAGCAGCGTAGCCACGGGGGGGCGGTTAGATACGCAGTATTTT. Drawing the rest from reference TRBV9 and TRBJ2-3, the complete variable domain is DSGVTQTPKHLITATGQRVTLRCSPRSGDLSVYWYQQSLDQGLQFLIQYYNGEERAKGNILERFSAQQFPDLHSELNLSSLELGDSALYFCASSVATGGRLDTQYFGPGTRLTVL.

The chain employs TRBV7-2 and TRBJ1-2; 7 nucleotides align to TRBD1. J lost 0 bases, V lost 5 bases, and 9 bases had no gene match. There are 16 residues in the CDR3. In germline, CDR1 is SGHTA, CDR2 FQGNSA. The CDR3 is CASSPRTGLANYGYTF. The CDR3 region has the DNA TGTGCCAGCAGCCCGCGGACAGGCCTAGCTAACTATGGCTACACCTTC.

This sequence joins TRBV4-2 and TRBJ2-7; D is unclear. There are 13 residues in the CDR3. Germline CDR1 and CDR2: LGHNA and YNFKEQ. Trimming stripped 0 bases from V and 5 bases from J, with 8 bases between. The CDR3 loop reads CASSQDTWNEQYF. The CDR3 DNA sequence: TGTGCCAGCAGCCAAGATACGTGGAACGAGCAGTACTTC.

Only a few counts were recorded for this clone. The genes are TRBV28 and TRBJ1-1; 9 positions match TRBD1. The CDR3 contains 14 residues. V lost 5 bases to trimming and J lost 11 bases; unmatched junction nucleotides: 12. From germline, CDR1 is MDHEN and CDR2 SYDVKM. CDR3 region: CASSRDNRGRSAFF. The CDR3 coding sequence is TGTGCCAGCAGTCGTGACAACAGGGGGCGATCGGCTTTCTTT.

The chain joins TRBV12-5 to TRBJ1-6, with TRBD1 as a possible D gene (6 bases). The CDR3 totals 17 residues. The ends were cut back, 6 bases at V and 1 base at J, with 16 bases in the middle. Germline CDR1 and CDR2: LGHNT and FRNRAP. CDR3 DNA: TGTGCTAGTGGCCGTAGACAGGTGTGTTCCTATAATTCACCCCTCCACTTT. Its protein product is CASGRRQVCSYNSPLHF.

The chain joins TRBV5-4 to TRBJ1-1; D unclear. This CDR3 is 14 amino acids long. With 6 bases removed from V and 3 bases from J, the gap between germline ends came to 15 bases. Germline CDR1 and CDR2: SGHNT and YYREEE (reference sequence). The CDR3 spells CASTRESQDTEAFF. In DNA form, the CDR3 reads TGTGCCAGCACCCGGGAGAGTCAGGACACTGAAGCTTTCTTT.

This clone occurred once. J is TRBJ2-1 and V is TRBV19; D is undetermined. The germline V gene has CDR1 LNHDA and CDR2 SQIVND (reference sequence). The CDR3 runs to 13 residues. V gave up 7 bases and J gave up 7 bases, with 14 bases separating them. The CDR3 nucleotides read TGTGCCAGTAATAAATATAATCGGAATGAGCAGTTCTTC. Translated, it gives CASNKYNRNEQFF.